This T cell receptor (beta chain) was obtained from a study of T cell repertoires in cytomegalovirus infection. Comments on this clonotype: What it binds is not known.

TCRdb fed the reads into MiXCR, producing one record per CDR3 protein. The sample lists about half a million distinct CDR3 sequences, about 42% occurring once. From germline, CDR1 is SGHTA and CDR2 FQGNSA. J was trimmed by 3 bases and V by 7 bases; bases with no gene match: 7. The CDR3 is 14 amino acids. The specimen comprised cultured PBMCs, sampled from culture after CMV antigen stimulation. The TCR comes from a human donor in good health (CMV status not recorded). Some clones in this sample may be carry-over from other donors' samples. This chain uses TRBV7-2 with TRBJ1-1, with TRBD1 matching over 8 bases. CDR3 sequence (DNA): TGTACCAGCACCCAAAACAGGGGGTACACTGAAGCTTTCTTT. Translation gives CTSTQNRGYTEAFF.